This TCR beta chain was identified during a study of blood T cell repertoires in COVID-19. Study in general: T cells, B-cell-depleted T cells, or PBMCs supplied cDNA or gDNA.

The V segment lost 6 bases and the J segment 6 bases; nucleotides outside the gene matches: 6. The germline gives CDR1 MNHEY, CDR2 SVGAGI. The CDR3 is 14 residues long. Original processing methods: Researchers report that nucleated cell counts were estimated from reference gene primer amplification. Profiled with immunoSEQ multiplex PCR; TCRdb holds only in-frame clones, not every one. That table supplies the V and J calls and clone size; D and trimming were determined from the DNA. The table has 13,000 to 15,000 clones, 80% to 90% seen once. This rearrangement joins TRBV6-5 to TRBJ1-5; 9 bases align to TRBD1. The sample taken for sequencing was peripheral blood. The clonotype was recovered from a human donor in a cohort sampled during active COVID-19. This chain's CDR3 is CASSTGTGRQPQHF. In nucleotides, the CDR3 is TGTGCCAGCAGCACCGGGACAGGGCGTCAGCCCCAGCATTTT.